Listed below are T cell receptor beta chains from one sample, sequenced in a study of shared clonotypes between healthy human individuals. Some clones are missing from TCRdb's copy, which holds only in-frame ones; the method was immunoSEQ multiplex PCR. The data contain some 2,500,000 clones, approximately 90% of them seen just once; the ten biggest clones take up 0.37%. The sequenced material came from naive CD4+ T cells from PBMCs. These receptors were collected from a man between 18 and 35 years old in good health. Some clones in this sample may be carry-over from other donors' samples. Both conserved end residues are part of each CDR3. A D gene is named only where the DNA matches it firmly. Some rows have no size entry. The others give once, few or many, or a class for an expanded clone.

cdr3_nt	cdr3_aa	d_call	v_call	j_call	clone_size
TGTGCCAGCAGCTTTCTATCAGCGGGAGGGGGAGAGACCCAGTACTTC	CASSFLSAGGGETQYF	TRBD2	TRBV7-2	TRBJ2-5	-
TGTGCCAGCAGCTTAATAGGCGGGAAGACCTACGAGCAGTACTTC	CASSLIGGKTYEQYF	-	TRBV11-2	TRBJ2-7	-
TGTGCCAGCAGCCCCGGGACTAGCGGGGTAAAATACGAGCAGTACTTC	CASSPGTSGVKYEQYF	TRBD2	TRBV4-2	TRBJ2-7	-
TGTGCCAGCTCACCGGACAGGGGCGTTTCACCCCTCCACTTT	CASSPDRGVSPLHF	TRBD1	TRBV18	TRBJ1-6	-
TGTGCCAGCGAAGCCGGCAGGGACGGCTCTGGCTACACCTTC	CASEAGRDGSGYTF	-	TRBV28	TRBJ1-2	-
TGTGCCAGCAGCTCGAAAACCGGGACGGCACGGTCGTACAATGAGCAGTTCTTC	CASSSKTGTARSYNEQFF	-	TRBV7-3	TRBJ2-1	-
TGTGCCAGTTCTTTGGATGGGGGTTCGGCGGAAAAACTGTTTTTT	CASSLDGGSAEKLFF	-	TRBV19	TRBJ1-4	-
TGTGCCAGCAGCGCCGGACAGGGCCAAACTGGAAACACCATATATTTT	CASSAGQGQTGNTIYF	TRBD1	TRBV9	TRBJ1-3	-
TGTGCCAGCAGTTTTGAGGGGGATAGCAATCAGCCCCAGCATTTT	CASSFEGDSNQPQHF	-	TRBV27	TRBJ1-5	-
TGTGCCAACAAGGGGTTAGCCAAAAACATTCAGTACTTC	CANKGLAKNIQYF	-	TRBV5-8	TRBJ2-4	-
TGTGCCACCAGCAGAGCCGGGACAGGGTTGTACGAGCAGTACTTC	CATSRAGTGLYEQYF	TRBD1	TRBV15	TRBJ2-7	once
TGCGCCAGCGCCAACGGACAGGGGGGGTTCGCCAGAGAGACCCAGTACTTC	CASANGQGGFARETQYF	TRBD1	TRBV5-1	TRBJ2-5	-
TGTGCCAGCAGCTTGACCCCCAATAATGAGCAGTTCTTC	CASSLTPNNEQFF	-	TRBV7-2	TRBJ2-1	-
TGTGCCAGCAGTGACAGGGGGCACTATGGCTACACCTTC	CASSDRGHYGYTF	TRBD1	TRBV6-5	TRBJ1-2	-
TGTGCCACCAGCAGAGAACGGGATGAGCAGTTCTTC	CATSRERDEQFF	-	TRBV15	TRBJ2-1	-
TGTGCCAGCAGCTATACAGGGGTAGATCGCGAGCAGTACTTC	CASSYTGVDREQYF	TRBD1	TRBV5-6	TRBJ2-7	-
TGTGCCAGCAGCCACCCAGAGGGGGCGACCCAGTACTTC	CASSHPEGATQYF	TRBD1	TRBV13	TRBJ2-5	-
TGTGCCAGCAGTTACGCAACCTCAGGAAACATTCAGTACTTC	CASSYATSGNIQYF	-	TRBV6-6	TRBJ2-4	-
TGCGCCAGCAGCTTAGGAGGACTAGCGGGAGGTAGCACAGATACGCAGTATTTT	CASSLGGLAGGSTDTQYF	TRBD2	TRBV5-1	TRBJ2-3	-
TGTGCCAGCAGCTTAAGTGGGACTAGCGGCCTAAGAGGGGATACGCAGTATTTT	CASSLSGTSGLRGDTQYF	TRBD2	TRBV5-5	TRBJ2-3	-
TGTGCCAGCAGTTTGACCAGGACAGGGGGGAACACCGGGGAGCTGTTTTTT	CASSLTRTGGNTGELFF	TRBD1	TRBV28	TRBJ2-2	-
TGTGCCAGCAGCTTAACAGCGGGAGGGCCCTACGAGCAGTACTTC	CASSLTAGGPYEQYF	TRBD2	TRBV7-9	TRBJ2-7	-
TGTGCCAGCAGCCGGACAGATATGAACACTGAAGCTTTCTTT	CASSRTDMNTEAFF	-	TRBV6-1	TRBJ1-1	-
TGTGCCAGCAGCTTATCAGGAAACACTGAAGCTTTCTTT	CASSLSGNTEAFF	-	TRBV7-7	TRBJ1-1	-